Below are 15 T cell receptor beta chains sequenced from a single sample in a study of shared T cell receptors in the human thymus. Data came from immunoSEQ multiplex PCR; TCRdb stores just in-frame clones and leaves some out. Among about 380,000 clones, 85% to 95% were seen once, and the ten largest hold about 0.02%. The material sequenced was thymocytes. These receptors were taken from a human donor.

V usage is TRBV28 and J usage is TRBJ2-7; TRBD1 matches 8 bases. Unmatched junction bases numbered 9, after V lost 4 bases and J lost 4 bases. The V gene's germline CDR1 is MDHEN and CDR2 SYDVKM. The CDR3 sequence is 15 residues long. DNA of the CDR3: TGTGCCAGCAGTTCGGGACAGGCAGGACTGTACGAGCAGTACTTC. Translating it yields CASSSGQAGLYEQYF. Full variable domain (remainder filled in from reference TRBV28 and TRBJ2-7): DVKVTQSSRYLVKRTGEKVFLECVQDMDHENMFWYRQDPGLGLRLIYFSYDVKMKEKGDIPEGYSVSREKKERFSLILESASTNQTSMYLCASSSGQAGLYEQYFGPGTRLTVT.

The chain has TRBV28 and TRBJ2-1; D may be TRBD2 (7 bases). This CDR3 comprises 21 residues. CDR1 is MDHEN, CDR2 SYDVKM, per germline. Trimming shortened V by 3 bases and J by 4 bases, and 31 bases separated the two germline ends. The CDR3: CASSFRGGRGAAPLPYNEQFF. As DNA, the CDR3 is TGTGCCAGCAGTTTTAGGGGGGGGAGGGGAGCGGCCCCGTTACCTTACAATGAGCAGTTCTTC. Together with reference TRBV28 and TRBJ2-1, the CDR3 gives the full variable domain: DVKVTQSSRYLVKRTGEKVFLECVQDMDHENMFWYRQDPGLGLRLIYFSYDVKMKEKGDIPEGYSVSREKKERFSLILESASTNQTSMYLCASSFRGGRGAAPLPYNEQFFGPGTRLTVL.

This rearrangement joins TRBV6-1 to TRBJ2-4; TRBD1 agrees at 7 bases. The CDR3 length is 15 residues. Per germline, CDR1 MNHNS and CDR2 SASEGT. V shed 3 bases, J shed 8 bases, and the junction held 10 bases outside the gene matches. CDR3 sequence: CASSDATNRGDIQYF. DNA for the CDR3: TGTGCCAGCAGTGACGCTACTAACAGGGGTGACATTCAGTACTTC.

The chain joins TRBV27 to TRBJ2-7; possible D gene TRBD2, 6 bases. Trimming removed 10 bases at V and 0 bases at J, with 19 bases between. The CDR3 contains 15 residues. Germline V gives CDR1 MNHEY, CDR2 SMNVEV (reference sequence). The CDR3 loop reads CATTAGTQSSYEQYF. In nucleotides, the CDR3 is TGTGCCACCACCGCCGGGACTCAGAGCTCCTACGAGCAGTACTTC.

V gene TRBV30 combines with J gene TRBJ2-7, with 7 bases identical to TRBD2. With V trimmed by 0 bases and J by 5 bases, 16 bases remained unmatched. The CDR3 is 17 amino acids. Germline V gives CDR1 GTSNPN, CDR2 SVGIG (reference sequence). This CDR3 is CAWSVRAATSRNDEQYF. CDR3 coding DNA: TGTGCCTGGAGTGTACGAGCGGCGACTAGCCGGAACGACGAGCAGTACTTC.

This clone is a singleton in its sample. The J gene is TRBJ2-2, the V gene TRBV18; 15 bases are a match to TRBD2. V lost 6 bases to trimming and J lost 6 bases; unmatched junction nucleotides: 14. CDR3 size: 19 residues. Germline values: CDR1 KGHSH, CDR2 LQKENI. Here the CDR3 reads CASSQTGTSGRRRAGELFF. In nucleotides, the CDR3 is TGTGCCAGCTCCCAGACCGGGACTAGCGGGAGGAGGCGTGCCGGGGAGCTGTTTTTT.

This sequence joins TRBV27 and TRBJ2-7, with a tentative D call TRBD1 (6 bases). The CDR3 totals 16 residues. V gave up 6 bases and J gave up 0 bases, with 18 bases separating them. The germline V gene has CDR1 MNHEY and CDR2 SMNVEV (reference sequence). This chain's CDR3 is CASRKADSLSSYEQYF. The CDR3 DNA sequence: TGTGCCAGCAGGAAAGCGGACAGCCTGAGCTCCTACGAGCAGTACTTC.

The chain carries TRBV18 and TRBJ2-7; D call uncertain. The length of the CDR3 is 14 residues. Germline V gives CDR1 KGHSH, CDR2 LQKENI. Trimming shortened V by 1 base and J by 6 bases, and 13 bases separated the two germline ends. CDR3 coding DNA: TGTGCCAGCTCACCACACCTGGAACAGACCGAGCAGTACTTC. This sequence encodes CASSPHLEQTEQYF.

DNA for the CDR3: TGTGCCAGCAGTTTGGGACTAGCGGACACAGATACGCAGTATTTT. This encodes CASSLGLADTDTQYF. V usage is TRBV6-4 and J usage is TRBJ2-3, with 11 bases aligning to TRBD2. The CDR3 consists of 15 residues. V gave up 5 bases and J gave up 2 bases; unmatched junction bases: 3. Germline V gene sequence: CDR1 MRHNA, CDR2 SNTAGT.

The J gene is TRBJ2-6, the V gene TRBV15; maybe TRBD1 (5 bases). The germline gives CDR1 LNHNV, CDR2 YYDKDF (reference sequence). The V end lost 4 bases, the J end lost 3 bases, and 19 bases lay between the germline ends. This CDR3 is built from 18 residues. The CDR3 nucleotides read TGTGCCACCAGCATACACACCCCTCCAGGGTATGGGGCCAACGTCCTGACTTTC. It encodes CATSIHTPPGYGANVLTF.

The CDR3 DNA follows: TGTGCCAGTAGCATAAGGGGATTGTGCCGTCAGCCCCAGCATTTT. It is translated as CASSIRGLCRQPQHF. The chain has TRBV19 and TRBJ1-5; possible D gene TRBD1, 5 bases. Germline CDR1 and CDR2: LNHDA and SQIVND (reference sequence). V gave up 6 bases and J gave up 6 bases, with 18 bases separating them. The CDR3 length is 15 residues.

This chain uses TRBV29-1 with TRBJ1-1; 11 nucleotides line up with TRBD1. The CDR3 is 14 amino acids. Germline values: CDR1 SQVTM, CDR2 ANQGSEA. Germline trimming cut 5 bases from V and 3 bases from J; bases unmatched to any gene: 5. Here the CDR3 reads CSVPWTGGYTEAFF. In DNA form, the CDR3 reads TGCAGCGTTCCCTGGACAGGGGGCTACACTGAAGCTTTCTTT.

V usage is TRBV5-4 and J usage is TRBJ2-3; 12 positions match TRBD2. Germline V gene data show CDR1 as SGHNT and CDR2 as YYREEE (reference sequence). After removal of 3 bases from V and 1 base from J, the junction contained 15 bases not matched to a gene. This CDR3 comprises 20 residues. CDR3 bases: TGTGCCAGCAGCTACAGCGGGTTCCAAAGACTAGCGGGAGGCACAGATACGCAGTATTTT. It is translated as CASSYSGFQRLAGGTDTQYF. The whole variable domain, filled in from reference TRBV5-4 and TRBJ2-3, reads ETGVTQSPTHLIKTRGQQVTLRCSSQSGHNTVSWYQQALGQGPQFIFQYYREEENGRGNFPPRFSGLQFPNYSSELNVNALELDDSALYLCASSYSGFQRLAGGTDTQYFGPGTRLTVL.

This sequence joins TRBV6-5 and TRBJ1-5, with D unresolved. The CDR3 loop spans 14 amino acids. The germline V gene has CDR1 MNHEY and CDR2 SVGAGI. V lost 5 bases to trimming and J lost 6 bases, with 14 bases between them. The CDR3 spells CASSNDLGSQPQHF. The CDR3 coding sequence is TGTGCCAGCAGTAATGACCTCGGGAGTCAGCCCCAGCATTTT.

This rearrangement joins TRBV6-5 to TRBJ2-1; a possible D gene is TRBD2 (6 bases). V was trimmed by 2 bases and J by 6 bases, leaving 8 bases between them. Germline V gives CDR1 MNHEY, CDR2 SVGAGI. This CDR3 is built from 13 residues. The CDR3 spells CASSYGGVNEQFF. The CDR3 nucleotides are TGTGCCAGCAGTTACGGAGGGGTCAATGAGCAGTTCTTC.